The source of this TCR beta chain is a study of blood T cell repertoires in COVID-19. Study-level background: Samples of COVID-19 (acute and convalescent) were obtained from the United States, Italy and Spain.

The V gene's germline CDR1 is SGHNT and CDR2 YYREEE (reference sequence). This CDR3 spans 15 amino acids. V was pared by 4 bases and J by 4 bases, with 9 bases of the junction left unmatched. In the original analysis: Estimation of nucleated cell counts was performed using reference gene primer amplification. Measured with immunoSEQ multiplex PCR; TCRdb has only the in-frame clones, and not every one. Clone size and the V and J calls come from that table; the DNA yielded D and trimming. The sample records a few hundred thousand clones, roughly 90% being singletons. This chain links TRBV5-4 with TRBJ2-7, with 9 bases aligning to TRBD1. The sequenced material came from peripheral blood. The source of this sequence is a man between 18 and 35 years old with COVID-19, enrolled during active disease. The CDR3, as DNA: TGTGCCAGCAGCCCACCGGACAGGGGCCTGTACGAGCAGTACTTC. Protein product: CASSPPDRGLYEQYF.